What follows is one TCR beta chain and its context. Clones were sequenced by immunoSEQ multiplex PCR, and TCRdb holds only the in-frame ones, with some missing. The sample shows over 45,000 clones, more than 75% of them seen only once. The sample originates from a study of OX40 agonist ivuxolimab in advanced cancers. V shed 0 bases and J shed 0 bases, with 14 bases lying between them. The CDR3 consists of 17 residues. Germline V gives CDR1 SGHDT, CDR2 YYEEEE. The material was CD4+ or CD8+ T cells sorted from blood, obtained in a trial of the OX40 agonist ivuxolimab. This clonotype was sampled from an adult with an advanced solid tumor such as melanoma, head and neck, liver or kidney cancer. The J gene is TRBJ2-3, the V gene TRBV5-6; D is perhaps TRBD2 (6 bases). The CDR3 spells CASSLGSAGPSTDTQYF. The DNA for the CDR3 is TGTGCCAGCAGCTTGGGTTCGGCGGGGCCTAGCACAGATACGCAGTATTTT.